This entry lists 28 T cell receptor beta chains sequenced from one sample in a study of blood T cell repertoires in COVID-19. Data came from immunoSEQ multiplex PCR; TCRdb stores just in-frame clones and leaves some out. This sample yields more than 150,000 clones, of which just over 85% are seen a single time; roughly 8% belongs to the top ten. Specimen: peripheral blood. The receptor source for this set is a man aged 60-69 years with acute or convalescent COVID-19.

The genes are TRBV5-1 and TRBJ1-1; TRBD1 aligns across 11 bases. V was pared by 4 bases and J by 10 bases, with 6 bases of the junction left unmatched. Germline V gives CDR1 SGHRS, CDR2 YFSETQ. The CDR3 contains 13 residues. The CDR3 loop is CASSTGTGGRAFF. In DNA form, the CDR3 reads TGCGCCAGCAGCACCGGGACAGGGGGAAGAGCTTTCTTT.

The CDR3 region is CAISRGTFYEQYF. Written as DNA, the CDR3 is TGTGCCATTTCCAGGGGGACCTTCTACGAGCAGTACTTC. The chain has TRBV19 and TRBJ2-7; 7 bases line up with TRBD1. The CDR3 loop spans 13 amino acids. Per the germline V gene, CDR1 is LNHDA and CDR2 is SQIVND (reference sequence). After removal of 10 bases from V and 3 bases from J, the junction contained 9 bases not matched to a gene.

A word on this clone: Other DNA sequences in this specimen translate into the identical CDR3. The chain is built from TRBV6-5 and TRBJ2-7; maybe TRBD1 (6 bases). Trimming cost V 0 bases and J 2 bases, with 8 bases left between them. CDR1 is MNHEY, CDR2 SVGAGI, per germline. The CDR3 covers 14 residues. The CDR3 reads CASSYSTGTYEQYF. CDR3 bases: TGTGCCAGCAGTTACTCGACAGGAACCTACGAGCAGTACTTC.

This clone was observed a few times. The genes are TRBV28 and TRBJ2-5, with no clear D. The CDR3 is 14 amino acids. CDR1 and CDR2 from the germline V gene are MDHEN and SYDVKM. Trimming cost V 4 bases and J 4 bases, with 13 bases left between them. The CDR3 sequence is CASSSPVVGETQYF. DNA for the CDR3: TGTGCCAGCAGTTCGCCGGTGGTTGGAGAGACCCAGTACTTC.

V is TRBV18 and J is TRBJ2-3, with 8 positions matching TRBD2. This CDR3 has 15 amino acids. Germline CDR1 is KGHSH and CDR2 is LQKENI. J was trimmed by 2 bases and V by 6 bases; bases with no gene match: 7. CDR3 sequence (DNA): TGTGCCAGCTCCGATAATAGCGGGATCACAGATACGCAGTATTTT. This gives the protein CASSDNSGITDTQYF. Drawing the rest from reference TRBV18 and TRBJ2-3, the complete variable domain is NAGVMQNPRHLVRRRGQEARLRCSPMKGHSHVYWYRQLPEEGLKFMVYLQKENIIDESGMPKERFSAEFPKEGPSILRIQQVVRGDSAAYFCASSDNSGITDTQYFGPGTRLTVL.

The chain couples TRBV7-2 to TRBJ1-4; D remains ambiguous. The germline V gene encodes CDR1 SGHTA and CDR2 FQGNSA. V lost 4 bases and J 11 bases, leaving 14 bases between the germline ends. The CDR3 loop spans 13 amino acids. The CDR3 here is CASSSRLRGKLFF. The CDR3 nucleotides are TGTGCCAGCAGCTCCAGGTTGAGAGGGAAACTGTTTTTT.

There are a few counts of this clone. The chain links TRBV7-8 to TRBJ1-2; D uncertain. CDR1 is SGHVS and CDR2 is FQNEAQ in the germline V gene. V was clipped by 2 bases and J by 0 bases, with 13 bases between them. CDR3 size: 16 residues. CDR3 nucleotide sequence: TGTGCCAGCAGCTTAATTCGGGGAAAAGCTAACTATGGCTACACCTTC. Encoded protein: CASSLIRGKANYGYTF.

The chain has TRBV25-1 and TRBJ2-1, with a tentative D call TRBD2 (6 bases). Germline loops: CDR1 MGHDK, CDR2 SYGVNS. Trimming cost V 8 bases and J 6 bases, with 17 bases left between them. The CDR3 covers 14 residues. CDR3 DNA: TGTGCCAGCGCAGCTAGCGACGGAGGCAATGAGCAGTTCTTC. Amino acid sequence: CASAASDGGNEQFF.

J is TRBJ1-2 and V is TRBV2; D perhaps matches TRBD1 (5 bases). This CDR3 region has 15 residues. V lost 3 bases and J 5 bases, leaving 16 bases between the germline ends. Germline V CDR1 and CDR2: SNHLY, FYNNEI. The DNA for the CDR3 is TGTGCCAGCAGTGAGTTGGAGGGGAAGGGGTATGGCTACACCTTC. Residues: CASSELEGKGYGYTF.

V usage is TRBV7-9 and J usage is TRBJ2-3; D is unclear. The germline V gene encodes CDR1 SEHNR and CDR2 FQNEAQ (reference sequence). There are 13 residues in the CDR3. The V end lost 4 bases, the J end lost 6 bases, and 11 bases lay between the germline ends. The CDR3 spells CASSSAATDTQYF. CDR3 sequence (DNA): TGTGCCAGCAGCTCCGCGGCGACGGATACGCAGTATTTT.

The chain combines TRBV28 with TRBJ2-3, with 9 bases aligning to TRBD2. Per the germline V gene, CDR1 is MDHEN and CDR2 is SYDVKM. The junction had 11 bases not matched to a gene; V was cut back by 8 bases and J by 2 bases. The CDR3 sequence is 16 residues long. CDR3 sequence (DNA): TGTGCCAGCGGACTTGCTAGCGGGGAGATCACAGATACGCAGTATTTT. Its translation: CASGLASGEITDTQYF.

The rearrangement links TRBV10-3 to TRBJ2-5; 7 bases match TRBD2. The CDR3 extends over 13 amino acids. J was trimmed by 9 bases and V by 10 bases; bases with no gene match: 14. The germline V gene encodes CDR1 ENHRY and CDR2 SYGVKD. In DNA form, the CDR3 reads TGTGCCACCCGAGGGCGGGGGTATGAGGCCCAGTACTTC. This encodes CATRGRGYEAQYF.

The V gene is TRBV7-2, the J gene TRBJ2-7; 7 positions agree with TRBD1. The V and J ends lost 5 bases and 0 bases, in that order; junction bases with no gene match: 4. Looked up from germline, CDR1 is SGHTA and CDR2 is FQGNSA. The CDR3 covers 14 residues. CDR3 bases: TGTGCCAGCAGCCCACAGGGGACCTCCTACGAGCAGTACTTC. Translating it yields CASSPQGTSYEQYF.

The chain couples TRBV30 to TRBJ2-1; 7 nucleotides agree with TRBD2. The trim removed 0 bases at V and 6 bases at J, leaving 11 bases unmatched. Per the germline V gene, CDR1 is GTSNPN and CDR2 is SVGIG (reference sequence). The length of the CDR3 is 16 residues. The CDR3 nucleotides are TGTGCCTGGAGTGTACGCGGGGGAATGTATAGCAATGAGCAGTTCTTC. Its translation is CAWSVRGGMYSNEQFF.

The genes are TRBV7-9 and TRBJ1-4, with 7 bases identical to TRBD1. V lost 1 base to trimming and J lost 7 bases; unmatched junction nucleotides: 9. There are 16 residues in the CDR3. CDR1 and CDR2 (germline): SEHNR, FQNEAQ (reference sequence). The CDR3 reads CASSLGQGGGVEKLFF. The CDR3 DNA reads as TGTGCCAGCAGCTTAGGACAGGGCGGTGGAGTTGAAAAACTGTTTTTT. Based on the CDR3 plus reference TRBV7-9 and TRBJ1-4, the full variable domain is DTGVSQNPRHKITKRGQNVTFRCDPISEHNRLYWYRQTLGQGPEFLTYFQNEAQLEKSRLLSDRFSAERPKGSFSTLEIQRTEQGDSAMYLCASSLGQGGGVEKLFFGSGTQLSVL.

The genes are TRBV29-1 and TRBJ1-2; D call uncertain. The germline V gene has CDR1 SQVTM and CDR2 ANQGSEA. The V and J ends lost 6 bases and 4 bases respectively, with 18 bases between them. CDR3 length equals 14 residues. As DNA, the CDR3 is TGCAGCGTGGCCGCGTCCCTGGGAGCCTATGGCTACACCTTC. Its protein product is CSVAASLGAYGYTF.

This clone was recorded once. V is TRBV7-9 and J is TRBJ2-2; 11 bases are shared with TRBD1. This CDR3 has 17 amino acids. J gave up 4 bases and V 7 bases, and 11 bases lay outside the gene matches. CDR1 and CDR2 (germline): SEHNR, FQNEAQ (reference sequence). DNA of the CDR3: TGTGCCAGCACCCGAGAGACCGGGACAGGGGGCACCGGGGAGCTGTTTTTT. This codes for CASTRETGTGGTGELFF.

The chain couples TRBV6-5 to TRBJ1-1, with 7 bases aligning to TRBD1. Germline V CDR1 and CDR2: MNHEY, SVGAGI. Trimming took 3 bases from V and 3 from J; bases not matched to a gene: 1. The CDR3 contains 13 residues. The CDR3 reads CASSYTGDTEAFF. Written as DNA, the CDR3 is TGTGCCAGCAGTTATACAGGGGACACTGAAGCTTTCTTT.

CDR3 nucleotides: TGTGCCAGCAGTACCCGCCAGGGAAGAAACACCATATATTTT. It encodes CASSTRQGRNTIYF. This chain joins TRBV28 and TRBJ1-3; TRBD1 is a possible D gene (5 bases). The germline CDR1 and CDR2 sequences are MDHEN and SYDVKM. Trimming took off 5 bases at V and 5 bases at J, with 13 bases between the two ends. This CDR3 has 14 residues.

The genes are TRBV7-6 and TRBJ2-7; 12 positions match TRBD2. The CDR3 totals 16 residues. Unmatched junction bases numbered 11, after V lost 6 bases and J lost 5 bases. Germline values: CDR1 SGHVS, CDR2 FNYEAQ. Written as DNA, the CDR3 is TGTGCCAGCAGGGGGGGGCTAGCGGGAGGGCCCCACGAGCAGTACTTC. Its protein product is CASRGGLAGGPHEQYF.

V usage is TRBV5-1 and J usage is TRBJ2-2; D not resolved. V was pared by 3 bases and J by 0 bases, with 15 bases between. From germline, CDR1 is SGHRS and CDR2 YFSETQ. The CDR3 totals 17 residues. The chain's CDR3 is CASSSQPDITNTGELFF. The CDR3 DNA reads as TGCGCCAGCAGCTCCCAACCTGACATAACGAACACCGGGGAGCTGTTTTTT.

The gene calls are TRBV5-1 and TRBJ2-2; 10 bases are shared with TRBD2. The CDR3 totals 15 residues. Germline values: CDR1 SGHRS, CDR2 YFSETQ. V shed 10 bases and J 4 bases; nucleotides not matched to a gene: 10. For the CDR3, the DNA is TGCGCCGGACGGCTAGCGGGAGAGGGCACCGGGGAGCTGTTTTTT. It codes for CAGRLAGEGTGELFF.

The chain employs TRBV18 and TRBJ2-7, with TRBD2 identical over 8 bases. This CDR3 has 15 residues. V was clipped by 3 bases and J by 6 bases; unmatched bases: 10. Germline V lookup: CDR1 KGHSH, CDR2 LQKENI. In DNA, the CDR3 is TGTGCCAGCTCACCCCGGCCCAGCGGGAGTACCGAGCAGTACTTC. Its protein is CASSPRPSGSTEQYF. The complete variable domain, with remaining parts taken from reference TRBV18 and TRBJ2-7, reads NAGVMQNPRHLVRRRGQEARLRCSPMKGHSHVYWYRQLPEEGLKFMVYLQKENIIDESGMPKERFSAEFPKEGPSILRIQQVVRGDSAAYFCASSPRPSGSTEQYFGPGTRLTVT.

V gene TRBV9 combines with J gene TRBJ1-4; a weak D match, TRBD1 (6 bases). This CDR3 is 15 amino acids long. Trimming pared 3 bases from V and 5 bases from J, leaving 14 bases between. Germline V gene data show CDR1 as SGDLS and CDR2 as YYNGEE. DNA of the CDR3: TGTGCCAGCAGCGGATTACAGGGCGTAAATGAAAAACTGTTTTTT. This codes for CASSGLQGVNEKLFF.

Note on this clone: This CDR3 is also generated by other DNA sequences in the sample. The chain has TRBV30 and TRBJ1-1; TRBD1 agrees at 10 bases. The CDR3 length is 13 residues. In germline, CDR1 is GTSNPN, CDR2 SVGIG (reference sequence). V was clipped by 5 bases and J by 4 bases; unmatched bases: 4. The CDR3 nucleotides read TGTGCCTGGCGGACAGGGGGTGCCACTGAAGCTTTCTTT. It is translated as CAWRTGGATEAFF.

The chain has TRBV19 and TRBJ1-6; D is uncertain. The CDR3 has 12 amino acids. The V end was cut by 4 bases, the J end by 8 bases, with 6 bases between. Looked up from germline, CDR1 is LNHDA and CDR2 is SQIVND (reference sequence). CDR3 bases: TGTGCCAGTAGTAATGGAGATTCACCCCTCCACTTT. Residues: CASSNGDSPLHF.

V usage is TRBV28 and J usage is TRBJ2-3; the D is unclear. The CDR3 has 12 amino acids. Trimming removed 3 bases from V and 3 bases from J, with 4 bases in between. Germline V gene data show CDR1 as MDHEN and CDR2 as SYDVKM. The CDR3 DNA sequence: TGTGCCAGCAGTTTTCAAACAGATACGCAGTATTTT. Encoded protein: CASSFQTDTQYF.

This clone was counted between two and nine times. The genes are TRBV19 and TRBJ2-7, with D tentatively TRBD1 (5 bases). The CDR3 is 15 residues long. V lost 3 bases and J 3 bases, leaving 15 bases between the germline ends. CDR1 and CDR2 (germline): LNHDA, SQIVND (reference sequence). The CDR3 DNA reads TGTGCCAGTAGTATCCAAAGGGGTTCGGTCTACGAGCAGTACTTC. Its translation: CASSIQRGSVYEQYF. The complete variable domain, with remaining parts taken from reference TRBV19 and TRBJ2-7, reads DGGITQSPKYLFRKEGQNVTLSCEQNLNHDAMYWYRQDPGQGLRLIYYSQIVNDFQKGDIAEGYSVSREKKESFPLTVTSAQKNPTAFYLCASSIQRGSVYEQYFGPGTRLTVT.